One TCR beta chain is described in this entry. Antigen: not known. As for time point: newly diagnosed GD, antithyroid drugs for less than 3 months. Construction of the TCR library relied on RNA isolated from PBMCs. Assembly of TCR beta libraries relied on iRepertoire HTBI primers together with Arm-PCR of CDR3 regions. TCRdb independently ran MiXCR on the multiplex PCR reads; one entry per CDR3 protein. The sample consists of about 530,000 distinct CDR3 sequences, 15% to 20% of them appearing once. The germline gives CDR1 MNHNS, CDR2 SASEGT. Trimming left V 5 bases short and J 3 bases short, with 2 bases between. The CDR3 covers 10 residues. This sample was included in a study of regulatory T cells in long-lasting Graves disease. Regarding the study as a whole: Persistent Graves' patients showed less TCR diversity than newly diagnosed ones. Examination was confined to peripheral blood, excluding thyroid tissue. Persistent disease was characterized by preferential usage of TRBV28, TRBJ1-2 and TRBJ2-5.

The same data also contributed to another study, on T cells in Graves' hyperthyroidism and ophthalmopathy.

This chain uses TRBV6-1 with TRBJ2-7; D remains unclear. The sample was peripheral blood mononuclear cells (PBMCs), taken at new diagnosis, from a patient treated with antithyroid drugs. The receptor's source is a woman aged 35-65 years with Graves disease. The chain's CDR3 is CASSNYEQYF. CDR3 nucleotide sequence: TGTGCCAGCAGTAACTACGAGCAGTACTTC.